These T cell receptor beta chains were read from a single sample in a study of blood T cell repertoires in COVID-19. The method was immunoSEQ multiplex PCR; TCRdb's version includes in-frame clones alone and lacks a portion of them. The data contain a few hundred thousand clones, about 80% of them singletons. The sequencing input was peripheral blood. These receptors were taken from a woman over 75 with acute or convalescent COVID-19. Each CDR3 is given with its conserved first and last residue. A D gene is named only where the DNA matches it firmly. Clone sizes are given selectively: once, few, many, or a class where the clone is expanded.

TRBJ2-1	TRBV5-1	-	TRBD2	CASSLMGLAGPYNEQFF	TGCGCCAGCAGCCTGATGGGACTAGCGGGACCCTACAATGAGCAGTTCTTC
TRBJ2-3	TRBV6-5	-	TRBD2	CATGTSFSTDTQYF	TGTGCCACCGGGACTAGCTTCTCCACAGATACGCAGTATTTT
TRBJ2-5	TRBV11-2	-	TRBD2	CATGLAGAETQYF	TGTGCCACGGGACTAGCGGGAGCAGAGACCCAGTACTTC
TRBJ1-1	TRBV10-2	-	-	CASSGGVSNTEAFF	TGCGCCAGCAGCGGAGGGGTGTCGAACACTGAAGCTTTCTTT
TRBJ2-3	TRBV6-4	-	TRBD2	CASIQSGRKPDTQYF	TGTGCCAGCATCCAGAGCGGGAGGAAGCCAGATACGCAGTATTTT
TRBJ1-2	TRBV2	-	TRBD1	CASSQTGGVTFGYTF	TGTGCCAGCAGCCAAACAGGGGGGGTGACCTTTGGCTACACCTTC
TRBJ2-2	TRBV7-3	-	-	CASSLRTALNTGELFF	TGTGCCAGCAGCTTAAGGACAGCCCTGAACACCGGGGAGCTGTTTTTT
TRBJ1-2	TRBV5-3	-	TRBD1	CARSSRQGAYGYTF	TGTGCCAGAAGCTCGCGCCAGGGGGCGTATGGCTACACCTTC
TRBJ1-2	TRBV5-1	-	TRBD1	CASSLMDRGNGYTF	TGCGCCAGCAGCTTGATGGACAGGGGAAATGGCTACACCTTC
TRBJ2-5	TRBV5-1	-	-	CASSLDRGTETQYF	TGCGCCAGCAGCTTGGATAGAGGGACTGAGACCCAGTACTTC
TRBJ2-7	TRBV30	-	TRBD2	CAWSLARTSGSDEQYF	TGTGCCTGGAGTCTCGCCCGGACTAGCGGGAGTGATGAGCAGTACTTC
TRBJ2-7	TRBV14	-	TRBD1	CASSPRQGRGQYF	TGTGCCAGCAGCCCTAGACAGGGCCGGGGGCAGTACTTC
TRBJ2-2	TRBV2	-	TRBD1	CASSGQGANTGELFF	TGTGCCAGCAGTGGACAGGGGGCGAACACCGGGGAGCTGTTTTTT
TRBJ2-6	TRBV2	-	-	CASRGVVNSGANVLTF	TGTGCCAGCAGGGGCGTTGTGAACTCTGGGGCCAACGTCCTGACTTTC
TRBJ1-5	TRBV3-1/TRBV3-2	-	-	CASSQVNNQPQHF	TGTGCCAGCAGCCAAGTAAACAATCAGCCCCAGCATTTT
TRBJ1-2	TRBV7-2	many	TRBD1	CATRGTGSALGYTF	TGTGCCACGCGGGGGACAGGGTCGGCTCTTGGCTACACCTTC
TRBJ2-2	TRBV6-5	few	-	CASSYRGTGELFF	TGTGCCAGCAGTTACAGGGGCACCGGGGAGCTGTTTTTT
TRBJ2-7	TRBV9	-	-	CASSVGPDKNYEQYF	TGTGCCAGCAGCGTAGGCCCCGACAAAAACTACGAGCAGTACTTC
TRBJ2-5	TRBV11-2	-	-	CASSLRGSPVQETQYF	TGTGCCAGCAGCCTAAGGGGTTCTCCAGTCCAAGAGACCCAGTACTTC
TRBJ1-1	TRBV7-9	once	-	CASSYGDMNTEAFF	TGTGCCAGCAGCTATGGTGACATGAACACTGAAGCTTTCTTT
TRBJ2-1	TRBV7-2	-	TRBD2	CASSLLPSGGRDEQFF	TGTGCCAGCAGCTTGCTACCTAGCGGGGGTAGGGATGAGCAGTTCTTC
TRBJ2-2	TRBV3-1/TRBV3-2	-	-	CASSQAGSAGELFF	TGTGCCAGCAGCCAAGCAGGTAGCGCCGGGGAGCTGTTTTTT
TRBJ1-1	TRBV19	-	TRBD1	CASSIEPQGDTEAFF	TGTGCCAGTAGTATAGAGCCCCAGGGGGACACTGAAGCTTTCTTT
TRBJ2-3	TRBV4-3	-	TRBD2	CASSSQSGGITDTQYF	TGCGCCAGCTCCTCCCAAAGCGGGGGCATCACAGATACGCAGTATTTT
TRBJ2-2	TRBV7-2	-	TRBD2	CASSPTSGAAGELFF	TGTGCCAGCAGCCCGACTAGCGGGGCCGCCGGGGAGCTGTTTTTT
TRBJ2-6	TRBV6-5	-	-	CASSTPGYGANVLTF	TGTGCCAGCTCGACGCCCGGGTACGGGGCCAACGTCCTGACTTTC
TRBJ2-1	TRBV7-9	-	-	CANARGEVYNEQFF	TGTGCCAACGCGCGGGGCGAGGTCTACAATGAGCAGTTCTTC
TRBJ2-5	TRBV5-6	-	-	CASSFRAGVAETQYF	TGTGCCAGCAGCTTCCGCGCAGGGGTCGCAGAGACCCAGTACTTC
TRBJ2-1	TRBV27	-	TRBD2	CASSDAGTSVNEQFF	TGTGCCAGCAGTGACGCCGGGACTAGCGTAAATGAGCAGTTCTTC
TRBJ2-1	TRBV5-1	few	-	CASSLDAGSYNEQFF	TGCGCCAGCAGCTTGGACGCGGGCTCCTACAATGAGCAGTTCTTC
TRBJ2-7	TRBV3-1/TRBV3-2	-	-	CASSRGLGGEQYF	TGTGCCAGCAGCCGTGGCTTGGGGGGCGAGCAGTACTTC
TRBJ1-2	TRBV7-2	-	-	CASSSPGLERYGYTF	TGTGCCAGCAGCTCCCCGGGACTGGAACGCTATGGCTACACCTTC
TRBJ2-1	TRBV21-1	-	-	CASSREAAGGPREQFF	TGTGCCAGCAGCAGGGAGGCAGCGGGGGGGCCACGGGAGCAGTTCTTC
TRBJ2-2	TRBV7-6	-	-	CASSLTVNTGELFF	TGTGCCAGCAGCCTGACAGTAAACACCGGGGAGCTGTTTTTT
TRBJ2-1	TRBV2	-	-	CASNQQGFQMNEQFF	TGTGCCAGCAATCAACAGGGCTTTCAGATGAATGAGCAGTTCTTC
TRBJ2-7	TRBV12-5	-	-	CASGLTGSSYEQYF	TGTGCTAGTGGTTTGACCGGGAGCAGCTACGAGCAGTACTTC
TRBJ2-1	TRBV29-1	-	TRBD2	CSAPGLAGTNNEQFF	TGCAGCGCTCCCGGACTAGCGGGCACAAACAATGAGCAGTTCTTC
TRBJ1-4	TRBV7-8	-	TRBD1	CASSPLTGQGREKLFF	TGTGCCAGCAGCCCTCTGACAGGGCAGGGTCGTGAAAAACTGTTTTTT
TRBJ2-7	TRBV30	few	-	CAWNGQGGVEEQYF	TGTGCCTGGAACGGCCAGGGTGGGGTAGAAGAGCAGTACTTC
TRBJ2-3	TRBV2	-	TRBD2	CASSVQRLAGFTDTQYF	TGTGCCAGCAGTGTCCAACGACTAGCGGGTTTCACAGATACGCAGTATTTT
TRBJ2-1	TRBV4-1	-	TRBD2	CASSSGQGGTSGGSNEQFF	TGCGCCAGCAGCTCAGGACAGGGGGGGACTAGCGGGGGCTCGAATGAGCAGTTCTTC
TRBJ1-2	TRBV6-6	-	TRBD1	CASSLTTGDYGYTF	TGTGCCAGCAGTTTAACAACAGGGGACTATGGCTACACCTTC
TRBJ1-2	TRBV6-6	-	TRBD1	CASSYSYIVGQAIF	TGTGCCAGCAGTTACTCGTATATAGTTGGACAGGCGATCTTC
TRBJ2-2	TRBV2	-	TRBD1	CASSLQGANTGELFF	TGTGCCAGCAGCCTGCAGGGGGCGAACACCGGGGAGCTGTTTTTT
TRBJ1-1	TRBV3-1/TRBV3-2	-	-	CASSGGANTEAFF	TGTGCCAGCAGCGGCGGGGCGAACACTGAAGCTTTCTTT
TRBJ2-2	TRBV18	-	TRBD2	CASSPPSGGTGELFF	TGTGCCAGCTCACCACCGAGCGGGGGAACCGGGGAGCTGTTTTTT
TRBJ1-2	TRBV11-2	-	-	CASSWKPGIGGYGYTF	TGTGCCAGCAGCTGGAAACCGGGAATAGGGGGCTATGGCTACACCTTC
TRBJ2-3	TRBV3-1/TRBV3-2	once	TRBD2	CASSPLRPSGRGTDTQYF	TGTGCCAGCAGCCCCCTACGTCCTAGCGGGAGGGGCACAGATACGCAGTATTTT
TRBJ1-1	TRBV5-1	-	-	CASSLAGSYTEAFF	TGCGCCAGCAGCTTGGCAGGGTCGTACACTGAAGCTTTCTTT
TRBJ2-5	TRBV19	-	TRBD1	CASNRQGLEETQYF	TGTGCCAGTAACAGACAGGGTTTGGAGGAGACCCAGTACTTC
TRBJ1-2	TRBV5-1	-	-	CASSSREMEYGYTF	TGCGCCAGCAGCTCCAGGGAAATGGAGTATGGCTACACCTTC
TRBJ2-4	TRBV11-2	-	TRBD1	CASSLGQLVSENIQYF	TGTGCCAGCAGCTTGGGACAGTTGGTTTCGGAAAACATTCAGTACTTC
TRBJ1-1	TRBV18	-	TRBD1	CASSPIQGGNTEAFF	TGTGCCAGCTCACCTATTCAGGGGGGGAACACTGAAGCTTTCTTT
TRBJ1-2	TRBV6-5	-	-	CASTVGEGYGYTF	TGTGCCAGCACCGTCGGGGAGGGGTATGGCTACACCTTC
TRBJ2-2	TRBV5-1	few	TRBD2	CASSLAGGMNTGELFF	TGCGCCAGCAGCTTGGCCGGGGGGATGAACACCGGGGAGCTGTTTTTT
TRBJ2-1	TRBV6-1	-	-	CASSEGGVYNEQFF	TGTGCCAGCAGTGAAGGGGGCGTCTACAATGAGCAGTTCTTC
TRBJ2-5	TRBV4-2	-	TRBD2	CASSRLAGGGGLETQYF	TGTGCCAGCAGCCGACTAGCGGGGGGAGGTGGGTTGGAGACCCAGTACTTC